This T cell receptor beta chain was profiled in a study of blood T cell repertoires in COVID-19. This table comes from immunoSEQ multiplex PCR, and its TCRdb copy is limited to in-frame clones, with some not included. This sample has over 40,000 clones, with 65% to 90% found just once. V lost 5 bases and J 1 base, leaving 8 bases between the germline ends. The CDR3 spans 14 residues. Germline lookup yields CDR1 MNHEY and CDR2 SVGAGI. This TCR was sampled from a woman of 80 years or more with acute or convalescent COVID-19. The chain uses TRBV6-5 and TRBJ2-2; unclear D gene. What was sequenced was peripheral blood. The CDR3 coding sequence is TGTGCCAGCAGTCTCTCTAGGAACACCGGGGAGCTGTTTTTT. This sequence encodes CASSLSRNTGELFF.